This T cell receptor (beta chain) derives from a study of shared clonotypes between healthy human individuals. At the level of the study: Donor ages ranged 18 to 49 years: a couple of women, a few men. Each donor's CD4 naive and CD4 memory cells filled three plates apiece, CD8 naive two, and CD8 memory one. Study-wide results and limits: Generally, estimated richness proved larger in naive subsets than it did in memory subsets.

CDR3 length: 16 residues. V dropped 4 bases and J dropped 3 bases, with 21 bases sitting between them. Germline V gene sequence: CDR1 SQVTM, CDR2 ANQGSEA. TCRdb keeps only in-frame clones here, not all; method: immunoSEQ multiplex PCR. Of 2.3 million or so clones in the sample, approximately 95% were seen once. Note on this clone: As yet, its antigen is unknown.

J is TRBJ1-1 and V is TRBV29-1; possible D gene TRBD1, 5 bases. The source material was naive CD4+ T cells from PBMCs. Subset denoted: CD45RA+ positively selected. This TCR derives from a man aged 18 to 30 in good health. Some clones in this sample may be carry-over from other donors' samples. CDR3 protein: CSVVRRDFKSHTEAFF. CDR3 nucleotide sequence: TGCAGCGTTGTTAGGCGGGACTTCAAATCTCACACTGAAGCTTTCTTT. The whole variable domain, remainder taken from reference TRBV29-1 and TRBJ1-1, is SAVISQKPSRDICQRGTSLTIQCQVDSQVTMMFWYRQQPGQSLTLIATANQGSEATYESGFVIDKFPISRPNLTFSTLTVSNMSPEDSSIYLCSVVRRDFKSHTEAFFGQGTRLTVV.